One T cell receptor (beta chain) is described in this entry. Measured with immunoSEQ multiplex PCR; TCRdb has only the in-frame clones, and not every one. Of some 200,000 clones listed, just under 95% are singletons. This sample was included in a study of control samples from healthy donors and cancer patients. V gave up 3 bases and J gave up 0 bases, with 6 bases separating them. The CDR3 covers 14 residues. Germline-derived CDR1 and CDR2 are SGHRS and YFSETQ. The source is a man in his forties or fifties in good health. The gene calls are TRBV5-1 and TRBJ2-2; weak D call: TRBD2 (5 bases). Sequenced: blood. Here the CDR3 DNA reads TGCGCCAGCAGCTGGAGGTCGAACACCGGGGAGCTGTTTTTT. Its translation is CASSWRSNTGELFF.